These 2 T cell receptor beta chains came from one sample sequenced in a study of OX40 agonist ivuxolimab in advanced cancers. Clones were read by immunoSEQ multiplex PCR, and TCRdb kept only the in-frame ones, dropping some. The profile shows fewer than 65,000 clones, roughly 89% of them singletons. The sample here was CD4+ or CD8+ T cells sorted from blood, taken in a trial of the OX40 agonist ivuxolimab. The receptors originated from an adult with an advanced solid tumor such as melanoma, head and neck, liver or kidney cancer.

The V call is TRBV2, the J call TRBJ2-5, with unresolved D. The CDR3 has 14 amino acids. V lost 2 bases and J 1 base, leaving 8 bases between the germline ends. Per germline, CDR1 SNHLY and CDR2 FYNNEI. The DNA for the CDR3 is TGTGCCAGCAGTGAACCCCGCTTCCAAGAGACCCAGTACTTC. Translation: CASSEPRFQETQYF.

The chain combines TRBV13 with TRBJ2-5; 12 bases align to TRBD2. Germline values: CDR1 PRHDT, CDR2 FYEKMQ (reference sequence). The CDR3 contains 15 residues. The trim removed 3 bases at V and 3 bases at J, leaving 2 bases unmatched. CDR3 sequence: CASSFPSGGEETQYF. The CDR3, as DNA: TGTGCCAGCAGCTTCCCTAGCGGGGGGGAAGAGACCCAGTACTTC.